One sample yielded the 21 T cell receptor beta chains listed below, sequenced in a study of early T cells in non-severe SARS-CoV-2 infection. MiXCR was run by TCRdb on the 5' RACE reads, yielding one entry per CDR3 protein. The repertoire holds some 57,000 distinct CDR3 sequences, with 8.2% as singletons. Sequenced sample: whole blood. These receptors were obtained from an adult who was a healthcare worker with PCR-confirmed SARS-CoV-2 infection or an uninfected control (not recorded which).

The chain uses TRBV29-1 and TRBJ1-1; 8 nucleotides line up with TRBD1. CDR1 and CDR2 (germline): SQVTM, ANQGSEA. The CDR3 extends over 14 amino acids. V shed 7 bases and J 4 bases; nucleotides not matched to a gene: 11. The CDR3 DNA follows: TGCAGCGCCGGTTCAGGGGGCATGGGCACTGAAGCTTTCTTT. This gives the protein CSAGSGGMGTEAFF.

This clonotype was detected a few times. V is TRBV2 and J is TRBJ1-1; D uncertain. Germline V CDR1 and CDR2: SNHLY, FYNNEI. V was clipped by 5 bases and J by 3 bases, with 16 bases between them. This CDR3 contains 15 residues. CDR3 in amino acids: CASSPSAWADTEAFF. For the CDR3, the DNA is TGTGCCAGCAGTCCCTCCGCGTGGGCCGACACTGAAGCTTTCTTT.

The V call is TRBV7-9, the J call TRBJ2-6, with D perhaps matching TRBD1 (6 bases). This CDR3 has 15 residues. V was pared by 5 bases and J by 2 bases, with 10 bases between. Germline V gives CDR1 SEHNR, CDR2 FQNEAQ (reference sequence). The CDR3 is CASSRQVAGANVLTF. The CDR3 DNA sequence: TGTGCCAGCAGCAGACAGGTTGCTGGGGCCAACGTCCTGACTTTC.

The CDR3: CAITRTEAGYNEQFF. The CDR3, as DNA: TGTGCCATCACACGGACAGAGGCAGGGTACAATGAGCAGTTCTTC. The chain has TRBV10-3 and TRBJ2-1; D is possibly TRBD1 (6 bases). V was trimmed by 7 bases and J by 4 bases, leaving 17 bases between them. Germline V CDR1 and CDR2: ENHRY, SYGVKD. The length of the CDR3 is 15 residues.

The rearrangement uses TRBV19 and TRBJ1-5, with a possible D match to TRBD1 (5 bases). Trimming took off 10 bases at V and 4 bases at J, with 20 bases between the two ends. The CDR3 length is 15 residues. Germline V gives CDR1 LNHDA, CDR2 SQIVND (reference sequence). The chain's CDR3 is CATQGLAARNQPQHF. CDR3 DNA: TGTGCCACCCAGGGTCTGGCAGCGAGGAATCAGCCCCAGCATTTT.

The table lists this clonotype with many counts. The chain is built from TRBV12-3 or TRBV12-4 and TRBJ2-1; TRBD1 agrees at 7 bases. Trimming took 1 base from V and 15 from J; bases not matched to a gene: 6. The CDR3 extends over 12 amino acids. The DNA of the CDR3 is TGTGCCAGCAGTTTAGAGGGGGCCTTGGCGTTCTTC. Its protein product is CASSLEGALAFF.

This clonotype was seen repeatedly, ten times or more. This chain joins TRBV18 and TRBJ2-1, with 12 bases aligning to TRBD2. The V gene end was trimmed by 3 bases and the J gene end by 0 bases; junction bases not matched to a gene: 0. Germline CDR1 is KGHSH and CDR2 is LQKENI. The CDR3 totals 16 residues. Written as DNA, the CDR3 is TGTGCCAGCTCACCGACTAGCGGGAGCTCCTACAATGAGCAGTTCTTC. It translates to CASSPTSGSSYNEQFF.

The sample holds many counts of this clonotype. The chain uses TRBV27 and TRBJ1-5; unclear D gene. Trimming took off 3 bases at V and 3 bases at J, with 6 bases between the two ends. Germline values: CDR1 MNHEY, CDR2 SMNVEV (reference sequence). This CDR3 has 13 residues. CDR3 region: CASSFYINQPQHF. The CDR3 coding sequence is TGTGCCAGCAGTTTCTATATCAATCAGCCCCAGCATTTT.

This clonotype occurred a few times. V and J are TRBV6-4 and TRBJ2-7, with TRBD1 matching 9 bases. The germline V gene has CDR1 MRHNA and CDR2 SNTAGT. The CDR3 is 13 residues long. With 6 bases clipped from V and 5 bases from J, the junction kept 5 bases outside the gene matches. CDR3: CASSPDRGHEQYF. The CDR3 nucleotides are TGTGCCAGCAGCCCGGACAGGGGACACGAGCAGTACTTC.

This clonotype occurred a few times. This chain connects TRBV20-1 to TRBJ2-3, with a tentative D call TRBD1 (6 bases). This CDR3 spans 16 amino acids. The germline CDR1 and CDR2 sequences are DFQATT and SNEGSKA (reference sequence). Trimming took 2 bases from V and 3 from J, leaving 18 bases between them. The CDR3 is CSARRASAGATDTQYF. CDR3 nucleotides: TGCAGTGCTAGACGGGCTTCGGCAGGGGCAACAGATACGCAGTATTTT.

This clonotype was detected only a few times. The rearrangement joins TRBV20-1 to TRBJ2-3, with 14 bases matching TRBD2. CDR3 size: 14 residues. V shed 3 bases, J shed 6 bases, and the junction held 2 bases outside the gene matches. The germline gives CDR1 DFQATT, CDR2 SNEGSKA (reference sequence). CDR3 bases: TGCAGTGCTAGGCGGACTAGCGGGAGGGATACGCAGTATTTT. As protein: CSARRTSGRDTQYF.

The table lists this clonotype with many counts. The CDR3 sequence: CASSSGGGTGELFF. The DNA of the CDR3 is TGTGCCAGCAGTTCTGGGGGGGGCACCGGGGAGCTGTTTTTT. This chain joins TRBV12-3 or TRBV12-4 and TRBJ2-2, with 7 bases fitting TRBD2. CDR3 length equals 14 residues. Trimming at V came to 4 bases and at J to 4 bases, leaving 3 bases not matched to a gene.

The chain joins TRBV7-6 to TRBJ1-1; 7 bases line up with TRBD1. V was pared by 5 bases and J by 1 base, with 7 bases of the junction left unmatched. The CDR3 is made up of 15 amino acids. CDR1 and CDR2 from the germline V gene are SGHVS and FNYEAQ. CDR3: CASSPRTGANTEAFF. The CDR3, as DNA: TGTGCCAGCAGCCCCAGGACAGGCGCGAACACTGAAGCTTTCTTT.

This clonotype was counted at least ten times. V and J are TRBV6-6 and TRBJ1-5; tentatively, D is TRBD1 (6 bases). The V end lost 0 bases, the J end lost 3 bases, and 9 bases lay between the germline ends. Germline CDR1 and CDR2: MNHNY and SVGAGI (reference sequence). The CDR3 is 15 amino acids. CDR3: CASSYSQGFNQPQHF. Here the CDR3 DNA reads TGTGCCAGCAGTTACTCACAGGGATTCAATCAGCCCCAGCATTTT.

Note on this clonotype: The germline gene is not matched at one end of the junction; a read error may be the cause. The rearrangement uses TRBV10-1 and TRBJ1-2; a possible D gene is TRBD1 (6 bases). The CDR3 loop spans 11 amino acids. The germline V gene has CDR1 WNHNN and CDR2 SYGVQD (reference sequence). The CDR3 is CAKDSYYGYTF. CDR3 sequence (DNA): TGTGCCAAGGACAGCTACTATGGCTACACCTTC.

There are many counts of this clonotype. V usage is TRBV6-1 and J usage is TRBJ2-3; D remains ambiguous. CDR3 size: 13 residues. Germline V gene sequence: CDR1 MNHNS, CDR2 SASEGT. V dropped 6 bases and J dropped 0 bases, with 7 bases sitting between them. The CDR3 loop is CASSRLSTDTQYF. The CDR3 DNA sequence: TGTGCCAGCAGCAGGTTAAGCACAGATACGCAGTATTTT.

This clonotype was detected only a few times. The chain couples TRBV19 to TRBJ1-2; perhaps TRBD1 as D (5 bases). Deletions cut 7 bases from V and 7 bases from J, with 19 bases between. The CDR3 runs 14 residues. CDR1 LNHDA and CDR2 SQIVND come from the germline V gene (reference sequence). CDR3 loop: CASTPWGRGGGYTF. The CDR3 coding sequence is TGTGCCAGTACCCCATGGGGCAGAGGAGGTGGCTACACCTTC.

The chain employs TRBV11-2 and TRBJ2-6, with D unresolved. With 4 bases removed from V and 0 bases from J, the gap between germline ends came to 16 bases. Germline V gene data show CDR1 as SGHAT and CDR2 as FQNNGV. The CDR3 is 18 amino acids. The CDR3 reads CASSSHGGSSSGANVLTF. In DNA form, the CDR3 reads TGTGCCAGCAGCTCCCACGGTGGTTCGAGCTCTGGGGCCAACGTCCTGACTTTC.

This clonotype was found many times. The gene calls are TRBV7-6 and TRBJ2-2; 9 nucleotides match TRBD1. The J segment lost 1 base and the V segment lost 5 bases, leaving 2 bases of the junction unmatched. Germline values: CDR1 SGHVS, CDR2 FNYEAQ. The CDR3 has 15 amino acids. The CDR3 DNA reads as TGTGCCAGCAGCCCGGGACAGGGGAACACCGGGGAGCTGTTTTTT. It codes for CASSPGQGNTGELFF.

The J gene is TRBJ1-5, the V gene TRBV12-5, with D unclear. The CDR3 contains 11 residues. The germline V gene encodes CDR1 LGHNT and CDR2 FRNRAP. V was shortened by 1 base and J by 6 bases, with 1 base between the two germline ends. The CDR3, as DNA: TGTGCTAGTGGTTTGGCTCAGCCCCAGCATTTT. It specifies CASGLAQPQHF.

This clonotype appeared a few times. The chain couples TRBV21-1 to TRBJ2-4; the table's TRBD2 call for D was not verified on the DNA. TRBV21-1 is a documented pseudogene. CDR3 length: 18 residues. The CDR3 sequence: CASSKDSGGPEGKNIQYF. As DNA, the CDR3 is TGTGCCAGCAGCAAGGATAGCGGGGGCCCCGAGGGGAAAAACATTCAGTACTTC.